This section outlines one T cell receptor (beta chain) sequence together with its context. There is no known antigen for this receptor. Per-base qualities were not stored, and no clone one base away is much larger. This sample is part of a study of cytomegalovirus exposure and HLA in healthy donors (dated by TCRdb to about 2017). The study in broad terms: An earlier analysis of several hundred of the donors reported 250 to 300 Gb of sequence data and 117 million unique TCR beta sequences from about 179 million T cells. Approximately 310 gigabases of sequencing data and around 87 million unique TCR sequences were included in an early release covering roughly 600 HLA-typed donors. Among the roughly 400 genotyped donors, under 90% belonged to the genetic ancestry cluster associated with self-reported Caucasian donors. The study aimed to test whether signatures of past pathogen exposure could be identified by cataloging public T cell receptors. Using immunosequencing, the study profiled T cell repertoires from around 680 subjects and related those repertoires to cytomegalovirus serostatus. A separate validation cohort of roughly 120 different subjects was used in addition to the 666-subject first cohort. High-throughput TCR immunosequencing, statistical association of individual TCRs with disease status, and machine learning were combined to predict cytomegalovirus infection status. A later analysis re-analyzed previously published TCR beta repertoires from 500 to 700 donors and added high-resolution HLA genotyping to study TCR occurrence patterns. Rather than drawing on any new phenotypic data, the later analysis identified candidate immune exposures from TCR beta sequences and the way those sequences occurred across donors. In an earlier analysis of roughly 540 of the donors, high-throughput TCR beta sequencing was used to judge whether each TCR beta V gene segment behaved as functional or pseudogenic. Donor age, sex, ethnicity and CMV serostatus were compiled alongside the repertoire data. A later genetic analysis used genome-wide SNP genotypes for 398 of the 666 donors, treating that subset as a discovery cohort. Every discovery cohort repertoire had been produced on one sequencing platform. HLA typing included class I and class II loci at four-digit resolution. Typing coverage varied by locus: roughly 629-630 donors for A, B, C, DRB1 and DQB1; approximately 500 for DQA1; over 600 for DPA1; 450 to 480 for DPB1. Because of strong linkage in the cohort, roughly 5 DR-DQ haplotypes were treated as single units for association and clustering. Among 350 to 400 genotyped donors of the cohort, an average of roughly 240,000 unique TCR beta nucleotide sequences were sequenced per donor, around 20% of them non-productive.

CDR1 and CDR2 are drawn from the germline V gene: MRHNA, SNTAGT. Trimming at the junction amounts to 2 bases on V and 0 bases on J, and the germline ends lie 8 bases apart. The cysteine opens and the phenylalanine closes a CDR3 of 15 amino acids. The retained sequence is limited to the CDR3, 45 bases, with the frame set at the first base. Overall study outcomes, separate from this receptor: A later genetic analysis associated a missense DCLRE1C variant with V-gene and J-gene trimming of TCR beta chains, and an independent cohort replicated the association. This cohort had only TCR beta chains sequenced, and the lack of alpha or paired-chain data limited which features could be detected. A cluster of highly shared sequence variants was judged likely to be a technical artifact of the sequencing pipeline. Because counts were too low, more than 15 rarely observed V segments, including chromosome 9 orphons, were left out of the earlier analysis of a few hundred of the donors. Specific HLA alleles were associated with 15,000 to 20,000 TCR beta sequences at a false discovery rate of 0.05 in a later analysis. In an earlier analysis of approximately 600 of the donors, most TCR beta V segments were observed in productive rearrangements about 87% or about 30% of the time, broadly matching IMGT annotations. The authors suggested that the approach could potentially be generalized to other disease states and immunological phenotypes. The study listed 150 to 200 TCR beta chains as associated with cytomegalovirus. Across donors, most TCR sequences were observed very rarely, whereas some public TCRs were present in many individuals. A later analysis found that most CMV-associated TCR beta chains appeared HLA-restricted, with HLA associations seemingly driven largely by CMV exposure. A later analysis reported that several top co-occurrence clusters appeared linked to parvovirus B19, influenza, CMV and Epstein-Barr virus. Compared with the roughly 600-donor mean, donors in an Asian-associated ancestry cluster had fewer N-insertions in productive TCRs, according to a later genetic analysis. In a later analysis, TCR association rates were found to vary across HLA loci, with the most associated TCRs seen for DRB1 alleles and the fewest for HLA-C alleles. Three of the identified cytomegalovirus-associated TCR beta chains were confirmed in vitro to be specific for cytomegalovirus antigens. The classifier was reported to diagnose cytomegalovirus status with high specificity and sensitivity in both the original and validation cohorts. A further reported finding was that TCR beta sequences accurately predicted the HLA-A and HLA-B alleles for most subjects in the first cohort. Roughly uniform sequencing depth across donors was assumed in presence/absence analyses, although this assumption may not hold. Some IMGT-functional V segments, including TRBV6-2 and TRBV6-3, could not be distinguished by the 87-base-pair reads and were therefore excluded. Because HLA typing was unavailable for some donors at each locus, only the typed subset was used in association tests. In a later analysis, HLA-associated TCR beta chains were found to be more clonally expanded and to have lower generation probabilities than equally common non-associated chains. When HLA alleles, especially DR and DQ, strongly co-occurred, attributing TCR associations to individual alleles was difficult. Linkage disequilibrium might explain the correlated functional status among segregating V segments, but an unknown experimental factor could not be ruled out. Immune exposure information for the cohort was limited to CMV serostatus.

Receptor libraries were prepared by the immunoSEQ multiplex PCR assay. For the multiplex PCR, a mixture combining 60 forward primers for TCR Vbeta segments and 13 reverse primers for TCR Jbeta segments was used. The CDR3 region of rearranged TCR beta genes was amplified from genomic DNA with a multiplex PCR assay. The amplified TCR beta libraries were sequenced on the Illumina HiSeq System as 87-base-pair reads. The authors' pipeline ran thus. A later analysis counted tens of millions of unique TCR beta chains across the roughly 700 repertoires, and 9.5 million to 11 million of these chains were shared by at least two donors. Raw reads were error-corrected and collapsed into unique sequences by a nearest-neighbor algorithm in which closely related sequences were merged to remove PCR and sequencing errors. CDR3 sequences were aligned to IMGT reference sequences to assign V, D and J gene segments. For a sequence to be retained, a match of at least six nucleotides to both a V gene segment and a J gene segment was required. Rearrangements were called productive when the CDR3 lacked stop codons and stayed in frame with V and J; all others were non-productive. CDR3 was defined according to IMGT convention as the region running from the second conserved V-encoded cysteine to the conserved J-encoded phenylalanine. The earlier analysis of fewer than 700 of the donors excluded sequences that lacked an unambiguous match to a single V gene segment. An earlier analysis of a few hundred of the donors classified V segments as functional when productive rearrangements were above 56.7% and as segregating when the standard deviation between donors was above 5%. A statistical classification framework was developed to diagnose cytomegalovirus status using the catalog of TCR beta chain sequences. A later analysis assigned V and J genes by comparing TCR nucleotide sequences with IMGT/GENE-DB human TR gene sequences. The TCRdist pipeline was used in a later analysis to assign CDR3 sequences and most-parsimonious VDJ recombination scenarios. In a later analysis, every TCR beta chain was defined by the combination of its CDR3 amino acid sequence and its V-gene family, and reads without a unique V-gene family were dropped. A later analysis removed 550 to 650 highly shared, low-generation-probability nucleotide sequences to deal with suspected cross-contamination and a sequencing artifact. In a later analysis, a clonal expansion index for each public chain was calculated from normalized within-repertoire ranks of inferred template counts. In a later analysis, generation probabilities were computed with a VDJ recombination model fitted to out-of-frame rearrangements, and the resulting probabilities were checked against IGoR. A later analysis scored TCR-TCR, TCR-HLA and TCR-CMV co-occurrence with hypergeometric tests, applying a repertoire-size bias correction to TCR pairs. A later analysis estimated false discovery rates by permuting HLA or CMV assignments 20 times. A later analysis grouped co-occurring TCRs with DBSCAN, adding TCRdist sequence similarity when clustering within HLA-allele-positive subsets. Repertoires with fewer than 30,000 or more than 120,000 public chains, plus five repertoires with anomalous nucleotide sharing, were excluded from co-occurrence clustering. What TCRdb holds here is the immuneACCESS table cut down to in-frame rearrangements. Part of the clones is not present; checked against another copy, under half of the missing clones reflect an unresolved V gene, and the others are unexplained. The V and J calls and clone size come from that table; D and trimming were worked out from the DNA. This sample is represented by some 100,000 clones; about 80% of them were singletons. The ten biggest clones cover 2% to 3% of the sample.

The cohort was made up of about 670 healthy bone marrow donors. At the time of sampling, every cohort member was nominally healthy, though immune exposures that went unrecorded were likely present. The donor tested CMV seronegative, placing the donor among the 352 seronegative members of the cohort. A peripheral blood sample was collected from each donor, and TCR beta sequencing was performed on peripheral blood mononuclear cells. Genomic DNA was extracted from the blood cell samples with the Qiagen DNeasy Blood Extraction Kit. The sample consisted of PBMCs. The chain employs TRBV6-4 and TRBJ2-1; the D gene cannot be named for sure. This TCR was recovered from a female donor in good health and CMV-seronegative. The CDR3 here reads CASSDDRSSYNEQFF. The DNA sequence is TGTGCCAGCAGTGACGACCGGAGCTCCTACAATGAGCAGTTCTTC.